A single sample is the source of the 8 T cell receptor beta chains below, sequenced in a study of T cell clones after liver transplantation. Sequencing used immunoSEQ multiplex PCR; TCRdb keeps in-frame clones, though not all of them. The sample holds tens of thousands of clones, 70% to 85% seen once. Material: CD4+ T cells from blood, obtained almost 47 months after liver transplant. The origin of the receptors is a human patient who received a liver transplant. A share of the T cells may be of graft donor origin.

This clone was counted between two and nine times. This rearrangement joins TRBV11-2 to TRBJ2-5; D is tentatively TRBD1 or TRBD2 (5 bases each). CDR3 length: 15 amino acids. Trimming removed 5 bases at V and 5 bases at J, with 18 bases between. From germline, CDR1 is SGHAT and CDR2 FQNNGV. Written as DNA, the CDR3 is TGTGCCAGCAGCCCAGGGATAAGGCGAGGGGAGACCCAGTACTTC. This encodes CASSPGIRRGETQYF.

This chain connects TRBV18 to TRBJ2-5; D remains unclear. The CDR3 is 16 residues long. The V end was cut by 3 bases, the J end by 1 base, with 15 bases between. Per germline, CDR1 KGHSH and CDR2 LQKENI. The CDR3, as DNA: TGTGCCAGCTCACCGGGTTGGGGATCGTCCCAAGAGACCCAGTACTTC. It codes for CASSPGWGSSQETQYF. The full variable domain, in which reference TRBV18 and TRBJ2-5 provide the parts outside the CDR3, is NAGVMQNPRHLVRRRGQEARLRCSPMKGHSHVYWYRQLPEEGLKFMVYLQKENIIDESGMPKERFSAEFPKEGPSILRIQQVVRGDSAAYFCASSPGWGSSQETQYFGPGTRLLVL.

The rearrangement joins TRBV27 to TRBJ1-5; a weak D match, TRBD1 (5 bases). Germline V gene data show CDR1 as MNHEY and CDR2 as SMNVEV (reference sequence). The CDR3 has 15 residues. The germline V and J ends were trimmed by 6 bases and 2 bases, with 14 bases remaining between them. The CDR3 loop is CASSRDPGGNQPQHF. CDR3 bases: TGTGCCAGCAGCCGAGACCCGGGGGGCAATCAGCCCCAGCATTTT.

This clone occurred once. The J gene is TRBJ2-1, the V gene TRBV11-3; 9 bases match TRBD2. The length of the CDR3 is 15 residues. CDR1 SGHNT and CDR2 YENEEA come from the germline V gene. With V trimmed by 3 bases and J by 0 bases, 0 bases remained unmatched. CDR3 DNA: TGTGCCAGCAGCTTTAGCGGGAGCTCCTACAATGAGCAGTTCTTC. It encodes CASSFSGSSYNEQFF. The entire variable domain, with the rest obtained from reference TRBV11-3 and TRBJ2-1, is as follows: EAGVVQSPRYKIIEKKQPVAFWCNPISGHNTLYWYLQNLGQGPELLIRYENEEAVDDSQLPKDRFSAERLKGVDSTLKIQPAELGDSAVYLCASSFSGSSYNEQFFGPGTRLTVL.

This rearrangement joins TRBV6-1 to TRBJ1-1, with no clear D. The CDR3 covers 13 residues. Looked up from germline, CDR1 is MNHNS and CDR2 is SASEGT. V lost 8 bases and J lost 5, with 15 bases in between. The CDR3: CASPLNGETEAFF. The CDR3 nucleotides read TGTGCCAGCCCTTTAAACGGAGAGACTGAAGCTTTCTTT.

This chain joins TRBV12-5 and TRBJ2-1; TRBD1 aligns across 12 bases. The V gene end was trimmed by 5 bases and the J gene end by 6 bases; junction bases not matched to a gene: 8. The germline CDR1 and CDR2 sequences are LGHNT and FRNRAP. The CDR3 length is 16 residues. In DNA, the CDR3 is TGTGCTAGTGGTCTGGGACAGGGGGCGGCGGGCAATGAGCAGTTCTTC. It encodes CASGLGQGAAGNEQFF.

This clone was recorded only once. The CDR3 spells CASSVRGIGTDTQYF. DNA for the CDR3: TGTGCCAGCAGTGTGAGGGGGATCGGCACAGATACGCAGTATTTT. The chain couples TRBV2 to TRBJ2-3; D might be TRBD1 (6 bases). V lost 4 bases to trimming and J lost 1 base, with 12 bases between them. The V gene's germline CDR1 is SNHLY and CDR2 FYNNEI. The CDR3 runs 15 residues.

This clone was seen only once. The CDR3 region has the DNA TGTGCCAGCAGTGACGAGGGCCTTAGGAACACTGAAGCTTTCTTT. Amino acid sequence: CASSDEGLRNTEAFF. J is TRBJ1-1 and V is TRBV6-4; D gene ambiguous. This CDR3 contains 15 residues. Germline V lookup: CDR1 MRHNA, CDR2 SNTAGT. V was shortened by 2 bases and J by 1 base, with 11 bases between the two germline ends.